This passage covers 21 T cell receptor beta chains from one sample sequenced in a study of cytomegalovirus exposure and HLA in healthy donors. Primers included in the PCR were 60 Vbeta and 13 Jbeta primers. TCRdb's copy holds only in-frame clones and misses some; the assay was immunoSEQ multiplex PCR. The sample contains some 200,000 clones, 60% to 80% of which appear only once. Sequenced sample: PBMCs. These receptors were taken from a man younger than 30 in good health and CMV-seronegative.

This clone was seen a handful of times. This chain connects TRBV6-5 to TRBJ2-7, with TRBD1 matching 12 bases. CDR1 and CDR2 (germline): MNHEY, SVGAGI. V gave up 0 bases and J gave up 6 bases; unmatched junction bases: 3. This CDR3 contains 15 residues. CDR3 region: CASSYSGTGGREQYF. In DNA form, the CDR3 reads TGTGCCAGCAGTTACTCGGGGACAGGGGGCCGCGAGCAGTACTTC.

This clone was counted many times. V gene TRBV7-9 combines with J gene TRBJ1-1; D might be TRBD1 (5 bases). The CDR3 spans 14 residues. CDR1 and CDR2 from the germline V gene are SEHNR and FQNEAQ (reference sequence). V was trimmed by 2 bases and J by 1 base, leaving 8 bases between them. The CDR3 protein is CASSLQGGNTEAFF. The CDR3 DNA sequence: TGTGCCAGCAGCTTACAGGGCGGGAACACTGAAGCTTTCTTT. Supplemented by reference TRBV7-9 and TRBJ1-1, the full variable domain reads DTGVSQNPRHKITKRGQNVTFRCDPISEHNRLYWYRQTLGQGPEFLTYFQNEAQLEKSRLLSDRFSAERPKGSFSTLEIQRTEQGDSAMYLCASSLQGGNTEAFFGQGTRLTVV.

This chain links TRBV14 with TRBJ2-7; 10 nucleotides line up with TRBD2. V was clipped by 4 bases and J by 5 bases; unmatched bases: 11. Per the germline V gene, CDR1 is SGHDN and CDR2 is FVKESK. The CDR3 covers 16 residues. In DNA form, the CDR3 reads TGTGCCAGCAGCCCAGTCGGGCTAGCGGGAGTTCACGAGCAGTACTTC. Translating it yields CASSPVGLAGVHEQYF.

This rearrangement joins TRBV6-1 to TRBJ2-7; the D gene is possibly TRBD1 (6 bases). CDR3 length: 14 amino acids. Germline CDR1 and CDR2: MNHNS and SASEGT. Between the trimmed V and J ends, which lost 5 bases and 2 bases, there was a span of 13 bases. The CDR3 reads CASSNRDTTYEQYF. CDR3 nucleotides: TGTGCCAGCAGTAACCGGGACACAACCTACGAGCAGTACTTC.

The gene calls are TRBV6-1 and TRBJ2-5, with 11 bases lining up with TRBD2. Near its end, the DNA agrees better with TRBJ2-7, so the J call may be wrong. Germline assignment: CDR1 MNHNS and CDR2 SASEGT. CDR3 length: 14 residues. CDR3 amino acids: CASRVAGGPYEQYF. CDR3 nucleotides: TGTGCCAGCAGGGTAGCGGGAGGGCCCTACGAGCAGTACTTC.

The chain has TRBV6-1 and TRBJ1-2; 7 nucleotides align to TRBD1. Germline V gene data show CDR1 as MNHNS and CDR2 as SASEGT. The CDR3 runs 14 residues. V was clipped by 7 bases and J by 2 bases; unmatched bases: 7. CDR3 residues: CASTHLTGNYGYTF. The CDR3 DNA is TGTGCCAGCACCCATTTGACAGGGAACTATGGCTACACCTTC.

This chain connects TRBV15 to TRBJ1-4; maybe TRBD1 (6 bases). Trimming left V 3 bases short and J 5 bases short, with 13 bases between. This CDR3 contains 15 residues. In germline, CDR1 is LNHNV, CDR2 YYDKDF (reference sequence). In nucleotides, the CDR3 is TGTGCCACCAGCAGGCGGACAGTACTCAATGAAAAACTGTTTTTT. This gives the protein CATSRRTVLNEKLFF. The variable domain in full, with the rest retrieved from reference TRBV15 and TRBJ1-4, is DAMVIQNPRYQVTQFGKPVTLSCSQTLNHNVMYWYQQKSSQAPKLLFHYYDKDFNNEADTPDNFQSRRPNTSFCFLDIRSPGLGDTAMYLCATSRRTVLNEKLFFGSGTQLSVL.

The DNA of the CDR3 is TGTGCCAGCAGCTTCAGTGGGGGCGGGGAGACCCAGTACTTC. Translating it yields CASSFSGGGETQYF. V gene TRBV7-6 combines with J gene TRBJ2-5; the D gene is possibly TRBD1 (6 bases). V lost 3 bases and J 5 bases, leaving 13 bases between the germline ends. Germline CDR1 and CDR2: SGHVS and FNYEAQ. This CDR3 is 14 amino acids long. Based on the CDR3 plus reference TRBV7-6 and TRBJ2-5, the full variable domain is GAGVSQSPRYKVTKRGQDVALRCDPISGHVSLYWYRQALGQGPEFLTYFNYEAQQDKSGLPNDRFSAERPEGSISTLTIQRTEQRDSAMYRCASSFSGGGETQYFGPGTRLLVL.

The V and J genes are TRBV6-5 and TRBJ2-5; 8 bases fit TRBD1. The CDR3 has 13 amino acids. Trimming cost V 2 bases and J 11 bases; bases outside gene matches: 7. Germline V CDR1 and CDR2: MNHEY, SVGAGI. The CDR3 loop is CASSYANRGEQYF. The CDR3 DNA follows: TGTGCCAGCAGTTACGCGAACAGGGGGGAGCAGTACTTC.

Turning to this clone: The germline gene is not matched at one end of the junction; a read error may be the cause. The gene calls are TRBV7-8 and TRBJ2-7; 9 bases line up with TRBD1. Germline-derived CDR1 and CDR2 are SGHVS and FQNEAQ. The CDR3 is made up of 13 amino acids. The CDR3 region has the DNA TGTGCCAGCAGCTTAGGGGACAGGGTCCTCCCCAGCTTC. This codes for CASSLGDRVLPSF. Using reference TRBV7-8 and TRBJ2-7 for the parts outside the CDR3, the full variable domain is GAGVSQSPRYKVAKRGQDVALRCDPISGHVSLFWYQQALGQGPEFLTYFQNEAQLDKSGLPSDRFFAERPEGSVSTLKIQRTQQEDSAVYLCASSLGDRVLPSFGPGTRLTVT.

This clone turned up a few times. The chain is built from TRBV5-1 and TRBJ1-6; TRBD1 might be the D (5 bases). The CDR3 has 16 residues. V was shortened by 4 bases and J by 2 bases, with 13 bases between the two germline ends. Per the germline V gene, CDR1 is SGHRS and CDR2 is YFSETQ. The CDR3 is CASSGGDGAYNSPLHF. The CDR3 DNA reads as TGCGCCAGCAGCGGGGGGGATGGGGCCTATAATTCACCCCTCCACTTT.

The CDR3 protein is CASSLVRSNSPLHF. Written as DNA, the CDR3 is TGTGCCAGCAGCTTGGTCAGATCTAATTCACCCCTCCACTTT. The chain has TRBV5-8 and TRBJ1-6; D uncertain. This CDR3 has 14 residues. Per germline, CDR1 SGHTS and CDR2 YDEGEE. The V gene lost 0 bases and the J gene lost 6 bases, with 7 bases spanning the gap.

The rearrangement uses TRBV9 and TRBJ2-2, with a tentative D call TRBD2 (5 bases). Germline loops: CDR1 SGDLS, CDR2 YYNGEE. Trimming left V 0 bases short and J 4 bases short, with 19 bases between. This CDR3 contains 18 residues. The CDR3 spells CASSVESSGAARTGELFF. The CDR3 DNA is TGTGCCAGCAGCGTAGAGTCGAGTGGAGCGGCCCGCACCGGGGAGCTGTTTTTT.

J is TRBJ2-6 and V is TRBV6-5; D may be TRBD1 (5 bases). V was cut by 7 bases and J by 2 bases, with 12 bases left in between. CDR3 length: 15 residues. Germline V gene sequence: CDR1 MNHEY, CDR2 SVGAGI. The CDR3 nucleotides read TGTGCCAGCAAATCGACAGCTGCTGGGGCCAACGTCCTGACTTTC. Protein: CASKSTAAGANVLTF.

The CDR3 spells CASSGTSGGRSTDTQYF. CDR3 DNA: TGCGCCAGCAGCGGAACTAGCGGGGGACGTAGCACAGATACGCAGTATTTT. This chain links TRBV5-1 with TRBJ2-3, with 11 bases that match TRBD2. The V gene's germline CDR1 is SGHRS and CDR2 YFSETQ. The junction had 7 bases not matched to a gene; V was cut back by 4 bases and J by 0 bases. CDR3 length equals 17 residues.

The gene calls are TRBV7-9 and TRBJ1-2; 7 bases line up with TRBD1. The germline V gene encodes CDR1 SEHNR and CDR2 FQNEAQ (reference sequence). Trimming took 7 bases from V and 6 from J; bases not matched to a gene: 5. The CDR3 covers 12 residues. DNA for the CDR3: TGTGCCAGCAACCAACAGGGGAATGGCTACACCTTC. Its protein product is CASNQQGNGYTF.

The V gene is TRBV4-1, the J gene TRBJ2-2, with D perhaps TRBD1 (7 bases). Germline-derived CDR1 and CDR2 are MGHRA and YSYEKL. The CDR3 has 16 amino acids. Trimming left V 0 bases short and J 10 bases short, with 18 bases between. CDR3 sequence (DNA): TGCGCCAGCAGCCAAGATACTGGCAGGGGGGAAGTGGAGCTGTTTTTT. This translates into CASSQDTGRGEVELFF.

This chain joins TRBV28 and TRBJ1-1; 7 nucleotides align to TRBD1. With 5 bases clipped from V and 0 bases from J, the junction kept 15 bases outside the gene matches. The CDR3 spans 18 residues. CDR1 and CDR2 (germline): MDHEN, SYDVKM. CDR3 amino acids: CASSLLWAQGGLNTEAFF. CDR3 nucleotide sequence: TGTGCCAGCAGTCTCCTTTGGGCCCAGGGGGGCTTGAACACTGAAGCTTTCTTT. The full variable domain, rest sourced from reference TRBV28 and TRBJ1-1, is DVKVTQSSRYLVKRTGEKVFLECVQDMDHENMFWYRQDPGLGLRLIYFSYDVKMKEKGDIPEGYSVSREKKERFSLILESASTNQTSMYLCASSLLWAQGGLNTEAFFGQGTRLTVV.

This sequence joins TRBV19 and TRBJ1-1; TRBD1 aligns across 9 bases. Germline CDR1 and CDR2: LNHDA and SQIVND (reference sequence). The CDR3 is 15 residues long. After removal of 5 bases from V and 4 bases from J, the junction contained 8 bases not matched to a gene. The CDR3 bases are TGTGCCAGTAGTCTCTGGACAGGGGATCGCACTGAAGCTTTCTTT. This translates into CASSLWTGDRTEAFF.

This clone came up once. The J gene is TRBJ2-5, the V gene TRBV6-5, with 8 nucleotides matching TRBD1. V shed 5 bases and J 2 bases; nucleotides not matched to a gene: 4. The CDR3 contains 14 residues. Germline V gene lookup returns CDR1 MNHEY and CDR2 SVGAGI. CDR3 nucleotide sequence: TGTGCCAGCAGTACGGGGACAGGACAAGAGACCCAGTACTTC. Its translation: CASSTGTGQETQYF.

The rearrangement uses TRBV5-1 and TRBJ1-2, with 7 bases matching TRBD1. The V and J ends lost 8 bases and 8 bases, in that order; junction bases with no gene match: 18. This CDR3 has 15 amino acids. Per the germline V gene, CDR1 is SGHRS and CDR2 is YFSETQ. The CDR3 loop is CASNDPLTGLEGYTF. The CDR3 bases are TGCGCCAGTAATGACCCTCTGACAGGGTTGGAAGGCTACACCTTC.